This T cell receptor beta chain was profiled in a study of OX40 agonist ivuxolimab in advanced cancers. Germline assignment: CDR1 SGHAT and CDR2 FQNNGV. The V and J ends lost 3 bases and 5 bases respectively, with 9 bases between them. The CDR3 totals 13 residues. The data were produced by immunoSEQ multiplex PCR, yet TCRdb's version contains in-frame clones alone and is incomplete. The table records roughly 65,000 clones, around 87% of them present only once. The V gene is TRBV11-2, the J gene TRBJ2-3, with D unclear. The TCR originated in an adult with an advanced solid tumor such as melanoma, head and neck, liver or kidney cancer. Here the sequenced sample was CD4+ or CD8+ T cells sorted from blood, taken in a trial of the OX40 agonist ivuxolimab. The DNA for the CDR3 is TGTGCCAGCAGCTTTATGTCGGGAGATACGCAGTATTTT. This translates into CASSFMSGDTQYF.